This T cell receptor beta chain was sequenced during a study of blood T cell repertoires in COVID-19. As for the study in general: Samples taken during acute and convalescent COVID-19 were collected in the United States, Italy and Spain. Nucleic acid was either cDNA or gDNA, and it came from T cells, B-cell-depleted T cells, or PBMCs.

Authors' processing steps: Reference gene primers were amplified, and this amplification served to estimate nucleated cell counts. The table came from immunoSEQ multiplex PCR; TCRdb's copy has only in-frame clones and leaves some out. The V and J calls and clone size were taken over from that table, and D and trimming were inferred from the DNA. The profile covers 270,000 or so clones, with roughly 90% appearing a single time and 2.5% to 3% taken by the ten largest. Germline CDR1 and CDR2: SGHTA and FQGNSA. J lost 0 bases, V lost 5 bases, and 4 bases had no gene match. The CDR3 is made up of 15 amino acids.

This chain links TRBV7-2 with TRBJ1-3; the match to TRBD1 covers 7 bases. This receptor was obtained from a woman aged 30 to 39 with active or convalescent COVID-19. Sequenced sample: peripheral blood. The CDR3 spells CASSLGQVSGNTIYF. The CDR3 nucleotides are TGTGCCAGCAGCCTTGGACAGGTCTCTGGAAACACCATATATTTT.